The 2 T cell receptor beta chains below all came from one sample that was sequenced in a study of blood T cell repertoires in COVID-19. Libraries were prepared by immunoSEQ multiplex PCR; TCRdb keeps only in-frame clonotypes and omits some of them. The profile covers some 180,000 clones, with around 90% appearing a single time and around 7% taken by the ten largest. The sequencing sample was made of peripheral blood. These receptors were collected from a man aged 40-49 years with acute or convalescent COVID-19.

The genes are TRBV6-2 or TRBV6-3 and TRBJ2-5, with 10 nucleotides matching TRBD2. The CDR3 has 18 amino acids. Germline V gives CDR1 MNHEY, CDR2 SVGEGT. V dropped 0 bases and J dropped 4; count of bases not matched to a gene: 11. The CDR3 coding sequence is TGTGCCAGCAGTTACTCCGGGGTAGCGGGGGGTCAGGGAGAGACCCAGTACTTC. This translates into CASSYSGVAGGQGETQYF.

V gene TRBV9 combines with J gene TRBJ2-6, with a tentative D call TRBD1 (6 bases). The CDR3 spans 15 residues. Germline V gene lookup returns CDR1 SGDLS and CDR2 YYNGEE. V lost 4 bases and J 2 bases, leaving 10 bases between the germline ends. CDR3 coding DNA: TGTGCCAGCAGCAGAACAGGGACTGGGGCCAACGTCCTGACTTTC. Translating gives CASSRTGTGANVLTF.